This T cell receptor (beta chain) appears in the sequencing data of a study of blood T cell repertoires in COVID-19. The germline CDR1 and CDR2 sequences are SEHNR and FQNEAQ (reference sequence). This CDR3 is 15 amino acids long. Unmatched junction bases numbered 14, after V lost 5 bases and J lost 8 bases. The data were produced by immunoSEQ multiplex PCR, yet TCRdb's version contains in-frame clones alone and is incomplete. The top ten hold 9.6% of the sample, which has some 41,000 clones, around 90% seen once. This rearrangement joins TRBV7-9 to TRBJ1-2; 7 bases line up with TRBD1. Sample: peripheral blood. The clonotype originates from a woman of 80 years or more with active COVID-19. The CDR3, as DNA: TGTGCCAGCAGCCGTATACAGGGGATGGTAGACGGCTACACCTTC. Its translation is CASSRIQGMVDGYTF.